The sequence of this T cell receptor (beta chain) was determined in a study of T cells after yellow fever vaccination. TCRdb independently ran MiXCR on the 5' RACE reads; one entry per CDR3 protein. The table shows about 300,000 distinct CDR3 sequences, with roughly 8.7% occurring only once. The CDR3 has 18 residues. As for this clonotype: Its antigen is as yet unknown.

Study-level findings and limits: A weaker secondary response peaked on day 5, the primary on day 15.

The sample in question was CD4+ T cells sorted from PBMCs, obtained 5 days after the yellow fever booster vaccination. This clonotype originated in a man younger than 35 who received the YFV17D yellow fever vaccine. The gene calls are TRBV21-1 and TRBJ2-6. TRBV21-1 is marked as a pseudogene. CDR3 sequence: CASSKEEKVSSGANVLTF. The CDR3 nucleotides read TGTGCCAGCAGCAAAGAAGAGAAGGTCTCCTCTGGGGCCAACGTCCTGACTTTC.